This passage covers 22 T cell receptor beta chains from one sample sequenced in a study of cytomegalovirus exposure and HLA in healthy donors. The primer mix had 60 Vbeta and 13 Jbeta primers. Assay used: immunoSEQ multiplex PCR; TCRdb lists only in-frame clones, some missing. The data show some 200,000 clones, about 80% seen once. Input material: PBMCs. These TCRs come from a woman in her 30s in good health and CMV-seropositive.

This chain links TRBV5-6 with TRBJ2-5, with D perhaps matching TRBD1 (6 bases). The J call may be incorrect, as the DNA end agrees better with TRBJ2-7. CDR1 is SGHDT and CDR2 is YYEEEE in the germline V gene. The CDR3 is 15 residues long. CDR3 amino acids: CASSRGQRSSYEQYF. Written as DNA, the CDR3 is TGTGCCAGCAGCCGTGGACAGAGGAGCTCCTACGAGCAGTACTTC.

The chain couples TRBV2 to TRBJ1-6; possibly TRBD1 for D (6 bases). Germline V CDR1 and CDR2: SNHLY, FYNNEI. V lost 10 bases and J lost 3, with 19 bases in between. The length of the CDR3 is 16 residues. CDR3 coding DNA: TGTGCCACCTCTACGGGACACAGGGTCTATAATTCACCCCTCCACTTT. Amino acid sequence: CATSTGHRVYNSPLHF.

The genes are TRBV6-5 and TRBJ1-3; D not certain. This CDR3 region has 13 residues. V was cut by 9 bases and J by 4 bases, with 13 bases left in between. Per germline, CDR1 MNHEY and CDR2 SVGAGI. DNA of the CDR3: TGTGCCAGTCGCGAAAACTCGGGAAACACCATATATTTT. Encoded protein: CASRENSGNTIYF.

This clone came up once. V is TRBV11-3 and J is TRBJ2-6; D remains ambiguous. CDR1 is SGHNT and CDR2 is YENEEA in the germline V gene. The length of the CDR3 is 14 residues. The V end was cut by 4 bases, the J end by 7 bases, with 11 bases between. For the CDR3, the DNA is TGTGCCAGCAGCTCCGGAGAAGGAGCCAACGTCCTGACTTTC. Its protein is CASSSGEGANVLTF.

This chain connects TRBV5-1 to TRBJ1-2; D is perhaps TRBD1 (5 bases). CDR3 length: 15 residues. V dropped 1 base and J dropped 4 bases, with 14 bases sitting between them. The germline CDR1 and CDR2 sequences are SGHRS and YFSETQ. The DNA for the CDR3 is TGCGCCAGCAGCTTGTCGACCGCAGACAGCTATGGCTACACCTTC. This codes for CASSLSTADSYGYTF. Combining the CDR3 with reference TRBV5-1 and TRBJ1-2 gives the whole variable domain KAGVTQTPRYLIKTRGQQVTLSCSPISGHRSVSWYQQTPGQGLQFLFEYFSETQRNKGNFPGRFSGRQFSNSRSEMNVSTLELGDSALYLCASSLSTADSYGYTFGSGTRLTVV.

This chain links TRBV10-1 with TRBJ1-2; 9 bases fit TRBD1. This CDR3 contains 16 residues. V was clipped by 5 bases and J by 1 base; unmatched bases: 8. Germline V lookup: CDR1 WNHNN, CDR2 SYGVQD (reference sequence). The CDR3 region has the DNA TGCGCCAGCAGTTTTCCGGGACAGGGCTTTAACTATGGCTACACCTTC. It translates to CASSFPGQGFNYGYTF.

The genes are TRBV13 and TRBJ1-2; 9 bases align to TRBD1. The V and J ends lost 5 bases and 5 bases, in that order; junction bases with no gene match: 12. The CDR3 consists of 16 residues. Germline V gene data show CDR1 as PRHDT and CDR2 as FYEKMQ (reference sequence). DNA for the CDR3: TGTGCCAGCAGCCTTACACCGGGACAGGGAGCATATGGCTACACCTTC. Translated, it gives CASSLTPGQGAYGYTF. The complete variable domain, with remaining parts taken from reference TRBV13 and TRBJ1-2, reads AAGVIQSPRHLIKEKRETATLKCYPIPRHDTVYWYQQGPGQDPQFLISFYEKMQSDKGSIPDRFSAQQFSDYHSELNMSSLELGDSALYFCASSLTPGQGAYGYTFGSGTRLTVV.

This clone was recorded a few times. This chain uses TRBV4-3 with TRBJ1-2; TRBD1 is a possible D gene (5 bases). The germline V and J ends were trimmed by 4 bases and 8 bases, with 14 bases remaining between them. The CDR3 has 13 amino acids. CDR1 and CDR2 (germline): LGHNA, YSLEER. CDR3 amino acids: CASSPAGNPGYTF. The CDR3 DNA reads TGCGCCAGCAGCCCCGCAGGGAATCCAGGCTACACCTTC.

This chain connects TRBV19 to TRBJ1-6; D unresolved. CDR3 length: 13 residues. Germline V gives CDR1 LNHDA, CDR2 SQIVND (reference sequence). Trimming stripped 3 bases from V and 8 bases from J, with 8 bases between. The DNA for the CDR3 is TGTGCCAGTAGTATTACGAGGGATTCACCCCTCCACTTT. Its translation is CASSITRDSPLHF.

The V and J genes are TRBV2 and TRBJ2-7; TRBD2 agrees at 9 bases. CDR1 and CDR2 from the germline V gene are SNHLY and FYNNEI. The V segment lost 7 bases and the J segment 0 bases; nucleotides outside the gene matches: 7. The CDR3 is 15 residues long. CDR3 loop: CASTVLTSGSYEQYF. Written as DNA, the CDR3 is TGTGCCAGCACCGTCCTGACTAGCGGCTCCTACGAGCAGTACTTC.

CDR3 residues: CASSLAIGGGGYTF. Here the CDR3 DNA reads TGTGCCAGCAGCTTAGCGATAGGTGGGGGCGGCTACACCTTC. The chain carries TRBV7-2 and TRBJ1-2; TRBD1 might be the D (6 bases). V gave up 0 bases and J gave up 8 bases, with 13 bases separating them. CDR3 size: 14 residues. Looked up from germline, CDR1 is SGHTA and CDR2 is FQGNSA.

J is TRBJ2-5 and V is TRBV6-5; D not resolved. The CDR3 is 13 amino acids. Germline values: CDR1 MNHEY, CDR2 SVGAGI. V was shortened by 0 bases and J by 4 bases, with 6 bases between the two germline ends. The CDR3 loop is CASSYSQRETQYF. CDR3 DNA: TGTGCCAGCAGTTACTCGCAGCGAGAGACCCAGTACTTC.

The CDR3 spells CAWTYTDTQYF. CDR3 nucleotide sequence: TGTGCCTGGACGTATACAGATACGCAGTATTTT. The chain recombines TRBV30 with TRBJ2-3; no definite D call. CDR1 is GTSNPN, CDR2 SVGIG, per germline (reference sequence). V lost 4 bases to trimming and J lost 3 bases, with 5 bases between them. This CDR3 has 11 residues.

J is TRBJ2-1 and V is TRBV7-2; D might be TRBD2 (6 bases). The germline V and J ends were trimmed by 5 bases and 0 bases, with 11 bases remaining between them. CDR3 length: 15 amino acids. Germline V CDR1 and CDR2: SGHTA, FQGNSA. CDR3 nucleotides: TGTGCCAGCAGCCCGCTAGCGAACTCCTACAATGAGCAGTTCTTC. Amino acid sequence: CASSPLANSYNEQFF. The whole variable domain, filled in from reference TRBV7-2 and TRBJ2-1, reads GAGVSQSPSNKVTEKGKDVELRCDPISGHTALYWYRQSLGQGLEFLIYFQGNSAPDKSGLPSDRFSAERTGGSVSTLTIQRTQQEDSAVYLCASSPLANSYNEQFFGPGTRLTVL.

In its sample, this clone was seen a few times. This rearrangement joins TRBV6-1 to TRBJ2-2; 7 bases fit TRBD2. Per the germline V gene, CDR1 is MNHNS and CDR2 is SASEGT. V was pared by 3 bases and J by 4 bases, with 8 bases of the junction left unmatched. The CDR3 is made up of 16 amino acids. The DNA of the CDR3 is TGTGCCAGCAGTGATAAGGGGAGGGCGGGCACCGGGGAGCTGTTTTTT. It encodes CASSDKGRAGTGELFF.

The chain employs TRBV7-9 and TRBJ2-1; maybe TRBD2 (6 bases). The V gene lost 5 bases and the J gene lost 16 bases, with 24 bases spanning the gap. Germline V gene lookup returns CDR1 SEHNR and CDR2 FQNEAQ (reference sequence). The CDR3 covers 14 residues. The CDR3 sequence: CASSHSGRQGNYFF. CDR3 in DNA: TGTGCCAGCAGCCATAGCGGAAGACAAGGAAACTACTTCTTC.

In its sample, this clone was seen once. This chain links TRBV28 with TRBJ2-7; 9 nucleotides line up with TRBD1. The CDR3 length is 14 residues. V shed 4 bases, J shed 4 bases, and the junction held 5 bases outside the gene matches. CDR1 and CDR2 (germline): MDHEN, SYDVKM. The CDR3 sequence: CASSYPGQGYEQYF. The CDR3 region has the DNA TGTGCCAGCAGTTACCCGGGACAGGGTTACGAGCAGTACTTC.

The chain recombines TRBV5-1 with TRBJ2-5, with TRBD2 as a possible D gene (5 bases). The germline V gene has CDR1 SGHRS and CDR2 YFSETQ. The CDR3 length is 13 residues. V lost 5 bases, J lost 5 bases, and 13 bases lay in between. CDR3 coding DNA: TGCGCCAGCAGGGACTCTTCCTTGGAGACCCAGTACTTC. Amino acid sequence: CASRDSSLETQYF.

The V gene is TRBV28, the J gene TRBJ2-5; D perhaps matches TRBD2 (6 bases). V was cut by 6 bases and J by 7 bases, with 18 bases left in between. CDR1 and CDR2 from the germline V gene are MDHEN and SYDVKM. The CDR3 sequence is 14 residues long. DNA for the CDR3: TGTGCCAGCAGCCGGGGGAGGTGGTTTGGGACCCAGTACTTC. This sequence encodes CASSRGRWFGTQYF.

V gene TRBV5-6 combines with J gene TRBJ2-7, with TRBD1 identical over 12 bases. CDR1 SGHDT and CDR2 YYEEEE come from the germline V gene. V gave up 4 bases and J gave up 7 bases; unmatched junction bases: 9. This CDR3 contains 15 residues. CDR3 region: CASSGRDRGRGEQYF. CDR3 bases: TGTGCCAGCAGCGGACGGGACAGGGGGCGAGGTGAGCAGTACTTC. Complete variable domain (other parts from reference TRBV5-6 and TRBJ2-7): DAGVTQSPTHLIKTRGQQVTLRCSPKSGHDTVSWYQQALGQGPQFIFQYYEEEERQRGNFPDRFSGHQFPNYSSELNVNALLLGDSALYLCASSGRDRGRGEQYFGPGTRLTVT.

The genes are TRBV5-1 and TRBJ2-7; maybe TRBD1 (5 bases). V was clipped by 6 bases and J by 0 bases, with 13 bases between them. The germline V gene encodes CDR1 SGHRS and CDR2 YFSETQ. The CDR3 has 14 residues. CDR3 sequence: CASTRLDNSYEQYF. The CDR3 DNA reads TGCGCCAGCACCCGGTTGGACAACTCCTACGAGCAGTACTTC. The full variable domain, with the rest looked up from reference TRBV5-1 and TRBJ2-7, is KAGVTQTPRYLIKTRGQQVTLSCSPISGHRSVSWYQQTPGQGLQFLFEYFSETQRNKGNFPGRFSGRQFSNSRSEMNVSTLELGDSALYLCASTRLDNSYEQYFGPGTRLTVT.

This clone appeared a few times. This chain uses TRBV7-8 with TRBJ2-1; tentatively, D is TRBD2 (5 bases). Per the germline V gene, CDR1 is SGHVS and CDR2 is FQNEAQ. This CDR3 has 15 amino acids. Trimming cost V 6 bases and J 5 bases, with 17 bases left between them. The CDR3 DNA sequence: TGTGCCAGCAGTATCCGGGCGTTCGGGGACAATGAGCAGTTCTTC. It translates to CASSIRAFGDNEQFF.